This T cell receptor beta chain was documented in a study of cytomegalovirus exposure and HLA in healthy donors. General study results and limits: A highly shared variant cluster was judged a likely technical artifact. Cytomegalovirus-associated status was assigned to about 150 TCR beta chains. A later analysis reported that several of the most significant clusters appeared to be linked to common viral pathogens, among them Epstein-Barr virus.

Comments on this clone: Its antigen is not known.

Each donor was nominally healthy when sampled (though unrecorded immune exposures were likely). The CDR3 spans 14 residues. Germline loops: CDR1 SNHLY, CDR2 FYNNEI. The V and J ends lost 4 bases and 8 bases, in that order; junction bases with no gene match: 3. A multiplex PCR was run with 60 Vbeta primers and 13 Jbeta primers. Assay: immunoSEQ multiplex PCR; the TCRdb copy retains only in-frame clones and omits some. The table has about 170,000 clones, about four fifths seen once; the top ten hold approximately 1.5%. The material sequenced was PBMCs. The chain couples TRBV2 to TRBJ1-6; 9 positions agree with TRBD1. The sequence was collected from a male donor in good health and CMV-seronegative. The CDR3 nucleotides are TGTGCCAGCAGTGGGACAGGGGCTCATTCACCCCTCCACTTT. This translates into CASSGTGAHSPLHF. Full variable domain (rest looked up from reference TRBV2 and TRBJ1-6): EPEVTQTPSHQVTQMGQEVILRCVPISNHLYFYWYRQILGQKVEFLVSFYNNEISEKSEIFDDQFSVERPDGSNFTLKIRSTKLEDSAMYFCASSGTGAHSPLHFGNGTRLTVT.